Shown below are 5 T cell receptor beta chains from a single sample sequenced in a study of T cell changes during pregnancy in multiple sclerosis. Method: immunoSEQ multiplex PCR; TCRdb's copy keeps in-frame clones and lacks some. The sample shows 50,000 or so clones, around 90% of them seen only once. The sample consisted of CD4+ T cells from peripheral blood mononuclear cells, taken in the second trimester of pregnancy. Receptors were obtained from a female donor with multiple sclerosis, enrolled in a pregnancy study.

V and J are TRBV6-6 and TRBJ2-7; 8 nucleotides agree with TRBD1. Germline CDR1 is MNHNY and CDR2 is SVGAGI (reference sequence). V shed 4 bases, J shed 5 bases, and the junction held 4 bases outside the gene matches. The CDR3 has 13 residues. The CDR3 here is CASSSSGGNEQYF. The CDR3 DNA reads as TGTGCCAGCAGTTCTTCAGGGGGCAACGAGCAGTACTTC.

The chain couples TRBV25-1 to TRBJ1-2; D unclear. Germline lookup yields CDR1 MGHDK and CDR2 SYGVNS. Trimming shortened V by 3 bases and J by 6 bases, and 8 bases separated the two germline ends. This CDR3 has 12 residues. This CDR3 reads CASSDLTHGYTF. CDR3 bases: TGTGCCAGCAGTGACCTAACCCATGGCTACACCTTC.

J is TRBJ1-5 and V is TRBV7-9, with 12 bases lining up with TRBD1. Trimming removed 5 bases from V and 5 bases from J; junction bases left unmatched: 4. CDR3 size: 15 residues. Germline V lookup: CDR1 SEHNR, CDR2 FQNEAQ (reference sequence). The CDR3 DNA is TGTGCCAGCAGCCCGGGACAGGGGGCTCATCAGCCCCAGCATTTT. It is translated as CASSPGQGAHQPQHF.

This clone has more than one count but fewer than ten. The chain joins TRBV29-1 to TRBJ2-7, with unresolved D. This CDR3 region has 13 residues. Germline V CDR1 and CDR2: SQVTM, ANQGSEA. Trimming took 3 bases from V and 6 from J, leaving 15 bases between them. The CDR3 loop reads CSVDSDSASEQYF. The CDR3 region has the DNA TGCAGCGTTGACTCAGACTCGGCCTCCGAGCAGTACTTC.

This chain joins TRBV6-1 and TRBJ2-7; weak D call: TRBD2 (6 bases). CDR3 length: 16 residues. Per germline, CDR1 MNHNS and CDR2 SASEGT. V was shortened by 0 bases and J by 1 base, with 13 bases between the two germline ends. The DNA for the CDR3 is TGTGCCAGCAGTGAAGCTCGGGGGAGCCATTCCTACGAGCAGTACTTC. Residues: CASSEARGSHSYEQYF.